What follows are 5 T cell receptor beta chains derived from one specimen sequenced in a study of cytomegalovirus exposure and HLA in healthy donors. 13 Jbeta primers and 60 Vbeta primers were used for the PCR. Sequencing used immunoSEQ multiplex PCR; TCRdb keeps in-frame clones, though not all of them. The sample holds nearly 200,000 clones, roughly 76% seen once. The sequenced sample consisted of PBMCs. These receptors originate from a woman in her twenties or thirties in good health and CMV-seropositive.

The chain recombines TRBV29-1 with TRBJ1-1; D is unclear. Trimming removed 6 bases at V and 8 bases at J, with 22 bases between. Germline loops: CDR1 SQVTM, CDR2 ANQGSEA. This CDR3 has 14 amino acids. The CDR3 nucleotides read TGCAGCGTCTATAAACTCCGTCTGTGGTCGGAAGCTTTCTTT. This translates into CSVYKLRLWSEAFF.

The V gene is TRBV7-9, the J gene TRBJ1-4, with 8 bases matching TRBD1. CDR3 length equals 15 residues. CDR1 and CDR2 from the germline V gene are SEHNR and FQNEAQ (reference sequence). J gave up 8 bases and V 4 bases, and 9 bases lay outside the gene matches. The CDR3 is CASSYGQGVFEKLFF. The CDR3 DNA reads TGTGCCAGCAGCTACGGACAGGGTGTGTTCGAAAAACTGTTTTTT.

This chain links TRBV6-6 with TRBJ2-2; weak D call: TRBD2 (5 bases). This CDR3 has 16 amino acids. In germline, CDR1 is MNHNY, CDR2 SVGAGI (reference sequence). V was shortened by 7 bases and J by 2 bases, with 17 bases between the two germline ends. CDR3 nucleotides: TGTGCCAGCAACTCCGGGATCCTCCTTAACACCGGGGAGCTGTTTTTT. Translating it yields CASNSGILLNTGELFF.

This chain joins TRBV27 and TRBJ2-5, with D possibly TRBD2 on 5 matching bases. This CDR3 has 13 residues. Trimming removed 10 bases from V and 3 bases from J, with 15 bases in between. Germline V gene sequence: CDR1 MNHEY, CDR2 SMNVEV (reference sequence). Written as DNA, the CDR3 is TGTGCCAACCTTAACACCGGGGAAGAGACCCAGTACTTC. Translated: CANLNTGEETQYF.

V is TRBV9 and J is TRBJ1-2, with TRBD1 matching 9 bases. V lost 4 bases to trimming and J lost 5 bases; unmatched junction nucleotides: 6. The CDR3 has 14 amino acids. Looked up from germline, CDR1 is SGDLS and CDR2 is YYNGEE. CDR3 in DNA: TGTGCCAGCAGCCCGGGACAGGGCCGGTATGGCTACACCTTC. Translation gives CASSPGQGRYGYTF.